The 16 T cell receptor beta chains in this list originate from one sample, sequenced in a study of OX40 agonist ivuxolimab in advanced cancers. Method: immunoSEQ multiplex PCR; TCRdb's copy keeps in-frame clones and lacks some. This table holds 60,000 to 75,000 clones, about 89% found once. The sequencing used CD4+ or CD8+ T cells sorted from blood, collected in a trial of the OX40 agonist ivuxolimab. These TCRs come from an adult with an advanced solid tumor such as melanoma, head and neck, liver or kidney cancer.

The chain couples TRBV5-4 to TRBJ2-3; D possibly corresponds to TRBD2 (6 bases). The V gene lost 5 bases and the J gene lost 4 bases, with 14 bases spanning the gap. CDR3 size: 14 residues. Per germline, CDR1 SGHNT and CDR2 YYREEE (reference sequence). The CDR3 DNA reads TGTGCCAGCAGATTGCGGGATCGGGCAGATACGCAGTATTTT. Translated, it gives CASRLRDRADTQYF. Supplemented by reference TRBV5-4 and TRBJ2-3, the full variable domain reads ETGVTQSPTHLIKTRGQQVTLRCSSQSGHNTVSWYQQALGQGPQFIFQYYREEENGRGNFPPRFSGLQFPNYSSELNVNALELDDSALYLCASRLRDRADTQYFGPGTRLTVL.

The CDR3 region is CASSRQETQYF. In DNA form, the CDR3 reads TGTGCCAGCTCTCGTCAAGAGACCCAGTACTTC. The chain is built from TRBV18 and TRBJ2-5; D gene uncertain. The CDR3 totals 11 residues. V was shortened by 6 bases and J by 2 bases, with 4 bases between the two germline ends. Germline V lookup: CDR1 KGHSH, CDR2 LQKENI.

The rearrangement uses TRBV7-3 and TRBJ2-5; D not resolved. From germline, CDR1 is SGHTA and CDR2 FQGTGA. The CDR3 sequence is 14 residues long. V dropped 2 bases and J dropped 7 bases, with 14 bases sitting between them. In DNA, the CDR3 is TGTGCCAGCAGCTTACAGGCCCAGAGTGGGACCCAGTACTTC. This translates into CASSLQAQSGTQYF.

This clone showed up just once. The chain has TRBV5-4 and TRBJ1-2; D not certain. Trimming removed 4 bases at V and 1 base at J, with 14 bases between. Germline V gives CDR1 SGHNT, CDR2 YYREEE (reference sequence). The CDR3 sequence is 15 residues long. DNA for the CDR3: TGTGCCAGCAGCACGGGGTCGGCCCGTAACTATGGCTACACCTTC. Amino acid sequence: CASSTGSARNYGYTF.

This chain links TRBV7-9 with TRBJ2-1; a weak D match, TRBD1 (5 bases). The CDR3 runs to 12 residues. Trimming removed 5 bases from V and 10 bases from J, with 12 bases in between. Germline V gene data show CDR1 as SEHNR and CDR2 as FQNEAQ (reference sequence). DNA of the CDR3: TGTGCCAGCAGCATTCAGGGAAACGAGCAGTTCTTC. It translates to CASSIQGNEQFF. Based on the CDR3 plus reference TRBV7-9 and TRBJ2-1, the full variable domain is DTGVSQNPRHKITKRGQNVTFRCDPISEHNRLYWYRQTLGQGPEFLTYFQNEAQLEKSRLLSDRFSAERPKGSFSTLEIQRTEQGDSAMYLCASSIQGNEQFFGPGTRLTVL.

This chain uses TRBV7-3 with TRBJ2-2; 7 positions agree with TRBD2. This CDR3 comprises 19 residues. J gave up 0 bases and V 5 bases, and 15 bases lay outside the gene matches. The germline gives CDR1 SGHTA, CDR2 FQGTGA. The CDR3 DNA reads TGTGCCAGCAGCCAAGGAGGAGCGGGACCAAGTACGAACACCGGGGAGCTGTTTTTT. It yields the protein CASSQGGAGPSTNTGELFF.

V gene TRBV7-3 combines with J gene TRBJ2-2, with D perhaps matching TRBD1 or TRBD2 (5 bases each). Looked up from germline, CDR1 is SGHTA and CDR2 is FQGTGA. V lost 5 bases and J lost 1, with 14 bases in between. CDR3 size: 16 residues. CDR3 coding DNA: TGTGCCAGCAGCCCTCACGGGGCGCAGAACACCGGGGAGCTGTTTTTT. Translation gives CASSPHGAQNTGELFF. The full variable domain, in which reference TRBV7-3 and TRBJ2-2 provide the parts outside the CDR3, is GAGVSQTPSNKVTEKGKYVELRCDPISGHTALYWYRQSLGQGPEFLIYFQGTGAADDSGLPNDRFFAVRPEGSVSTLKIQRTERGDSAVYLCASSPHGAQNTGELFFGEGSRLTVL.

The chain recombines TRBV6-1 with TRBJ2-1; possibly TRBD1 for D (6 bases). Between the trimmed V and J ends, which lost 8 bases and 5 bases, there was a span of 19 bases. This CDR3 region has 15 residues. Germline CDR1 reads MNHNS; CDR2 reads SASEGT. DNA of the CDR3: TGTGCCAGCGCCCCTCACGACAGGCCTAACAATGAGCAGTTCTTC. It is translated as CASAPHDRPNNEQFF.

The chain combines TRBV23-1 with TRBJ2-7; D is possibly TRBD2 (5 bases). TRBV23-1 is an open reading frame whose function is uncertain. V lost 4 bases and J 1 base, leaving 14 bases between the germline ends. The length of the CDR3 is 15 residues. CDR3 DNA: TGCGCCAGCAGTCGACGGACGGGGTGGTCCTACGAGCAGTACTTC. It translates to CASSRRTGWSYEQYF.

The chain couples TRBV28 to TRBJ2-1; tentative D call: TRBD1 (6 bases). The CDR3 is 16 amino acids. Germline loops: CDR1 MDHEN, CDR2 SYDVKM. Deletions cut 6 bases from V and 6 bases from J, with 21 bases between. CDR3 residues: CASSPIADTGFNEQFF. In nucleotides, the CDR3 is TGTGCCAGCAGCCCCATTGCGGATACAGGGTTCAATGAGCAGTTCTTC.

This clone was recorded once. The rearrangement links TRBV5-4 to TRBJ1-2; 10 bases map to TRBD1. J was trimmed by 4 bases and V by 3 bases; bases with no gene match: 3. Germline-derived CDR1 and CDR2 are SGHNT and YYREEE (reference sequence). This CDR3 is built from 14 residues. The CDR3: CASSSRTGGYGYTF. CDR3 bases: TGTGCCAGCAGCTCGCGGACAGGGGGCTATGGCTACACCTTC. The entire variable domain, with the rest obtained from reference TRBV5-4 and TRBJ1-2, is as follows: ETGVTQSPTHLIKTRGQQVTLRCSSQSGHNTVSWYQQALGQGPQFIFQYYREEENGRGNFPPRFSGLQFPNYSSELNVNALELDDSALYLCASSSRTGGYGYTFGSGTRLTVV.

The rearrangement links TRBV7-8 to TRBJ2-2; 14 bases match TRBD2. The CDR3 spans 15 residues. The V gene end was trimmed by 5 bases and the J gene end by 6 bases; junction bases not matched to a gene: 2. Germline V CDR1 and CDR2: SGHVS, FQNEAQ. CDR3 amino acids: CASSAGLAGAGELFF. The CDR3 DNA follows: TGTGCCAGCAGCGCGGGACTAGCGGGAGCCGGGGAGCTGTTTTTT.

The chain carries TRBV6-5 and TRBJ1-1, with 7 bases aligning to TRBD1. Germline lookup yields CDR1 MNHEY and CDR2 SVGAGI. J lost 4 bases, V lost 4 bases, and 9 bases had no gene match. This CDR3 region has 15 residues. CDR3 DNA sequence: TGTGCCAGCAGTTGGGGTACAGGGGTCGTCACTGAAGCTTTCTTT. Translated: CASSWGTGVVTEAFF.

This sequence joins TRBV15 and TRBJ1-3, with unresolved D. V dropped 0 bases and J dropped 0 bases, with 15 bases sitting between them. CDR1 and CDR2 from the germline V gene are LNHNV and YYDKDF (reference sequence). The CDR3 loop spans 18 amino acids. The CDR3 coding sequence is TGTGCCACCAGCAGAGATGGACCCGTCGGGCGCTCTGGAAACACCATATATTTT. Translating gives CATSRDGPVGRSGNTIYF.

This chain connects TRBV7-2 to TRBJ1-5; D is undetermined. The ends were cut back, 1 base at V and 0 bases at J, with 7 bases in the middle. The CDR3 contains 15 residues. Germline lookup yields CDR1 SGHTA and CDR2 FQGNSA. CDR3 in amino acids: CASSLDGTSNQPQHF. The CDR3 nucleotides are TGTGCCAGCAGCTTAGATGGCACTAGCAATCAGCCCCAGCATTTT.

This clone is a singleton in its sample. J is TRBJ2-1 and V is TRBV5-1; TRBD2 aligns across 13 bases. Germline V gene sequence: CDR1 SGHRS, CDR2 YFSETQ. J gave up 3 bases and V 4 bases, and 10 bases lay outside the gene matches. The CDR3 spans 18 residues. As DNA, the CDR3 is TGCGCCAGCAGCGAGGCACTAGCGGGGGGGTCCTTCTACAATGAGCAGTTCTTC. Translation: CASSEALAGGSFYNEQFF.